The source of this TCR beta chain is a study of shared clonotypes between healthy human individuals. The protocol was immunoSEQ multiplex PCR, while the TCRdb copy is restricted to in-frame clones and leaves out a portion. Among around 1.9 million clones listed, just over 90% were seen once. Naive-designated CD8 cells lacked CD45RO, were positively enriched for CCR7, and omitted terminally differentiated effector memory CD45RA+ cells. Comments on this clone: Its antigen is unidentified.

Germline V gene lookup returns CDR1 SGHVS and CDR2 FNYEAQ. Trimming cost V 5 bases and J 5 bases, with 16 bases left between them. This CDR3 spans 14 amino acids. Study-wide results and caveats: Some naive CD4 clonotypes, 5% to 5.5%, turned up in common across several donors.

The chain is built from TRBV7-6 and TRBJ2-7, with D unclear. This sequence was found in a man between 18 and 35 years old in good health. Some clones in this sample may be carry-over from other donors' samples. Sequencing was performed on naive CD8+ T cells from PBMCs. CDR3 loop: CASSRSRVFDEQYF. Here the CDR3 DNA reads TGTGCCAGCAGCCGGAGCCGGGTATTTGACGAGCAGTACTTC.